What follows are 25 T cell receptor beta chains derived from one specimen sequenced in a study of metastatic and nonmetastatic thyroid tumors. Thyroid surgery took place with no prior treatment in any patient. TCRdb re-clonotyped the PCR reads via MiXCR. Of some 27,000 clones in the sample, less than 25% were seen once. Sequences were obtained from blood. The receptor source for this set is a female donor with papillary thyroid cancer or a benign thyroid nodule (not recorded which). Some clones in this sample may be carry-over from other donors' samples.

Ten or more counts support this clone. The CDR3 region is CASSDVRSGSYTGELFF. The DNA for the CDR3 is TGCGCCAGCAGCGACGTGCGGAGCGGGAGCTACACCGGGGAGCTGTTTTTT. This rearrangement joins TRBV4-1 to TRBJ2-2, with TRBD2 identical over 8 bases. CDR1 and CDR2 (germline): MGHRA, YSYEKL. The V and J ends lost 5 bases and 3 bases, in that order; junction bases with no gene match: 11. The CDR3 sequence is 17 residues long.

This clone was seen more than once but under ten times. The chain uses TRBV28 and TRBJ2-2; 7 positions agree with TRBD2. With V trimmed by 5 bases and J by 7 bases, 13 bases remained unmatched. Germline-derived CDR1 and CDR2 are MDHEN and SYDVKM. The CDR3 consists of 16 residues. DNA of the CDR3: TGTGCCAGCAGTCTAGGACTAGAGGGAGTTCGCGGGGAGCTGTTTTTT. It yields the protein CASSLGLEGVRGELFF.

This clone is medium-sized by share. V gene TRBV2 combines with J gene TRBJ1-2, with 7 bases aligning to TRBD1. The CDR3 is made up of 15 amino acids. The J segment lost 2 bases and the V segment lost 6 bases, leaving 9 bases of the junction unmatched. From germline, CDR1 is SNHLY and CDR2 FYNNEI. The CDR3 DNA reads as TGTGCCAGCAGAGCCGGGACAGAAGCAAACTATGGCTACACCTTC. Protein product: CASRAGTEANYGYTF.

This clone was seen many times. The rearrangement links TRBV7-9 to TRBJ2-2; D remains ambiguous. The length of the CDR3 is 15 residues. The V gene lost 5 bases and the J gene lost 1 base, with 11 bases spanning the gap. The V gene's germline CDR1 is SEHNR and CDR2 FQNEAQ (reference sequence). The CDR3 sequence: CASSPRGGNTGELFF. Written as DNA, the CDR3 is TGTGCCAGCAGCCCCAGAGGCGGGAACACCGGGGAGCTGTTTTTT. The complete variable domain, with remaining parts taken from reference TRBV7-9 and TRBJ2-2, reads DTGVSQNPRHKITKRGQNVTFRCDPISEHNRLYWYRQTLGQGPEFLTYFQNEAQLEKSRLLSDRFSAERPKGSFSTLEIQRTEQGDSAMYLCASSPRGGNTGELFFGEGSRLTVL.

In this sample, this clone turned up many times. The chain employs TRBV6-1 and TRBJ2-6; a weak D match, TRBD2 (6 bases). This CDR3 is built from 15 residues. The V end was cut by 4 bases, the J end by 2 bases, with 9 bases between. The germline CDR1 and CDR2 sequences are MNHNS and SASEGT. CDR3 coding DNA: TGTGCCAGCAGTGCGGGGGTGACTGGGGCCAACGTCCTGACTTTC. Protein sequence: CASSAGVTGANVLTF.

On this clone itself: One end of the junction is discordant with germline, which a read error may explain. The chain carries TRBV11-2 and TRBJ1-1, with D hard to call. With the DNA end fitting TRBJ2-1 better, the J assignment may be wrong. Germline CDR1 and CDR2: SGHAT and FQNNGV. The CDR3 is 15 amino acids. In DNA, the CDR3 is TGTGCCAGGAGCTTTGACGCCAGAGGATTCGACGCGCAGTTCTTC. As protein: CARSFDARGFDAQFF.

The chain is built from TRBV7-8 and TRBJ2-2; D is uncertain. Trimming cost V 6 bases and J 5 bases, with 19 bases left between them. Germline V gene lookup returns CDR1 SGHVS and CDR2 FQNEAQ. This CDR3 is built from 16 residues. CDR3 DNA sequence: TGTGCCAGCAGGTGGATATCGCGAGCTGGGACCGGGGAGCTGTTTTTT. The encoded protein is CASRWISRAGTGELFF.

This clone was observed many times. The chain links TRBV2 to TRBJ2-7, with D possibly TRBD2 on 5 matching bases. Germline loops: CDR1 SNHLY, CDR2 FYNNEI. With 8 bases removed from V and 2 bases from J, the gap between germline ends came to 10 bases. The CDR3 sequence is 12 residues long. CDR3 protein: CASGGYPYEQYF. In nucleotides, the CDR3 is TGTGCCAGCGGCGGGTATCCCTACGAGCAGTACTTC.

This clone was seen repeatedly, ten times or more. The chain recombines TRBV5-1 with TRBJ1-3; D gene uncertain. Germline V gene data show CDR1 as SGHRS and CDR2 as YFSETQ. V was pared by 0 bases and J by 4 bases, with 8 bases between. The CDR3 spans 14 residues. The chain's CDR3 is CASSLAGGGNTIYF. In DNA form, the CDR3 reads TGCGCCAGCAGCTTGGCCGGTGGAGGAAACACCATATATTTT. Variable domain in full (rest from reference TRBV5-1 and TRBJ1-3): KAGVTQTPRYLIKTRGQQVTLSCSPISGHRSVSWYQQTPGQGLQFLFEYFSETQRNKGNFPGRFSGRQFSNSRSEMNVSTLELGDSALYLCASSLAGGGNTIYFGEGSWLTVV.

This chain links TRBV6-5 with TRBJ2-1; 9 bases are a match to TRBD2. V lost 6 bases, J lost 9 bases, and 15 bases stayed unmatched. CDR1 MNHEY and CDR2 SVGAGI come from the germline V gene. This CDR3 is 16 amino acids long. DNA of the CDR3: TGTGCCAGCAGCCAACCTCTAGCGGGATTTAGGTGTGAGCAGTTCTTC. This sequence encodes CASSQPLAGFRCEQFF.

Worth noting for this clone: A junction boundary mismatches the germline segment, possibly from a read error. This chain joins TRBV4-2 and TRBJ2-3; D might be TRBD2 (5 bases). From germline, CDR1 is LGHNA and CDR2 YNFKEQ. The CDR3 is 14 amino acids. CDR3 region: CATSQHRVAKTQYF. The DNA for the CDR3 is TGTGCCACCAGCCAACATAGGGTAGCGAAGACGCAGTATTTT.

This clone appeared many times. V is TRBV27 and J is TRBJ2-1, with 7 positions matching TRBD2. Per the germline V gene, CDR1 is MNHEY and CDR2 is SMNVEV (reference sequence). The CDR3 runs to 17 residues. The V gene end was trimmed by 5 bases and the J gene end by 4 bases; junction bases not matched to a gene: 14. Written as DNA, the CDR3 is TGTGCCAGCAGTACGAGAACCGGGACTACTAATTACAATGAGCAGTTCTTC. This translates into CASSTRTGTTNYNEQFF.

In this sample, this clone turned up many times. The V call is TRBV9, the J call TRBJ1-1; D is ambiguous. The CDR3 is made up of 14 amino acids. Germline V lookup: CDR1 SGDLS, CDR2 YYNGEE. Trimming removed 3 bases at V and 0 bases at J, with 9 bases between. In DNA form, the CDR3 reads TGTGCCAGCAGCGGCCCCGGAATGAACACTGAAGCTTTCTTT. Encoded protein: CASSGPGMNTEAFF. Full variable domain (outside the CDR3, taken from reference TRBV9 and TRBJ1-1): DSGVTQTPKHLITATGQRVTLRCSPRSGDLSVYWYQQSLDQGLQFLIQYYNGEERAKGNILERFSAQQFPDLHSELNLSSLELGDSALYFCASSGPGMNTEAFFGQGTRLTVV.

Ten or more counts support this clone. Sequence at one end of the junction differs from germline and may be a read error. The CDR3 sequence: CSATPKSGANGKLFF. Written as DNA, the CDR3 is TGCAGTGCTACCCCTAAGTCCGGGGCTAATGGAAAACTGTTTTTT. V is TRBV20-1 and J is TRBJ1-4; TRBD1 might be the D (5 bases). Per germline, CDR1 DFQATT and CDR2 SNEGSKA (reference sequence). This CDR3 region has 15 residues.

Many counts were recorded for this clone. This chain connects TRBV12-3 or TRBV12-4 to TRBJ1-5; 10 nucleotides line up with TRBD1. With V trimmed by 4 bases and J by 0 bases, 6 bases remained unmatched. The length of the CDR3 is 17 residues. CDR3 residues: CASSSRDRGHSNQPQHF. DNA of the CDR3: TGTGCCAGCAGTTCCCGGGACAGGGGACATAGCAATCAGCCCCAGCATTTT.

This clone appeared many times. The chain employs TRBV20-1 and TRBJ2-3; 10 bases align to TRBD2. The CDR3 has 17 residues. From germline, CDR1 is DFQATT and CDR2 SNEGSKA (reference sequence). The V gene end was trimmed by 2 bases and the J gene end by 6 bases; junction bases not matched to a gene: 14. The CDR3 nucleotides read TGCAGTGCTAGAATTGTGAGGACTAGCGGCCTTGTTGATACGCAGTATTTT. Encoded protein: CSARIVRTSGLVDTQYF.

The chain is built from TRBV5-1 and TRBJ2-2, with 8 bases that match TRBD2. The CDR3 extends over 15 amino acids. CDR1 and CDR2 from the germline V gene are SGHRS and YFSETQ. The V segment lost 0 bases and the J segment 6 bases; nucleotides outside the gene matches: 4. This chain's CDR3 is CASSLDYGGAGELFF. The DNA of the CDR3 is TGCGCCAGCAGCTTGGACTACGGGGGGGCCGGGGAGCTGTTTTTT.

This rearrangement joins TRBV19 to TRBJ2-7; D not certain. Germline CDR1 reads LNHDA; CDR2 reads SQIVND (reference sequence). Deletions cut 5 bases from V and 6 bases from J, with 20 bases between. CDR3 length equals 15 residues. CDR3 nucleotide sequence: TGTGCCAGTAGTTCTAATCCTTGGGAATCGGGCGAGCAGTACTTC. Translation: CASSSNPWESGEQYF.

In its sample, this clone was seen many times. V is TRBV29-1 and J is TRBJ1-1; 7 nucleotides line up with TRBD1. The ends lost 5 bases at V and 1 base at J; junction bases unmatched: 4. Per the germline V gene, CDR1 is SQVTM and CDR2 is ANQGSEA. The CDR3 covers 13 residues. The CDR3 sequence: CSVTQGGNTEAFF. CDR3 sequence (DNA): TGCAGCGTTACCCAGGGGGGGAACACTGAAGCTTTCTTT.

This clone was seen many times. This chain uses TRBV6-6 with TRBJ2-4; tentatively, D is TRBD1 or TRBD2 (5 bases each). The CDR3 spans 18 residues. The V end was cut by 2 bases, the J end by 0 bases, with 17 bases between. Germline V gene lookup returns CDR1 MNHNY and CDR2 SVGAGI (reference sequence). The CDR3 loop reads CASSYATRDPAAKNIQYF. CDR3 in DNA: TGTGCCAGCAGTTACGCCACCCGGGACCCCGCAGCCAAAAACATTCAGTACTTC.

This chain connects TRBV12-3 or TRBV12-4 to TRBJ2-7; TRBD2 matches at 11 bases. After removal of 6 bases from V and 4 bases from J, the junction contained 5 bases not matched to a gene. The CDR3 has 14 amino acids. CDR3 nucleotides: TGTGCCAGCAGGTCTACTAGCGGGGGATACGAGCAGTACTTC. Its translation is CASRSTSGGYEQYF.

This clone has a handful of counts. The junction departs from germline at one end; a sequencing error may be responsible. This chain uses TRBV19 with TRBJ2-7; D might be TRBD2 (5 bases). This CDR3 has 15 residues. Per germline, CDR1 LNHDA and CDR2 SQIVND (reference sequence). CDR3 in DNA: TGTTCCAGTAGTATAACAGCGGTAGTCCTCTACGAGCAGTACTTC. Residues: CSSSITAVVLYEQYF.

As to this clone: This clone may be a read error of a much larger clone one base away. This chain uses TRBV30 with TRBJ2-2; 9 nucleotides align to TRBD1. Germline-derived CDR1 and CDR2 are GTSNPN and SVGIG (reference sequence). There are 15 residues in the CDR3. CDR3 sequence reads: CAWSTTGGPTGELFF. In DNA form, the CDR3 reads TGTGCCTGGAGTACCACAGGGGGCCCCACCGGTGAGCTGTTTTTT.

The sample holds many counts of this clone. The CDR3 spells CASSLPGQTYEQYF. The CDR3 DNA sequence: TGTGCCAGCTCACTCCCGGGACAGACCTACGAGCAGTACTTC. The rearrangement uses TRBV18 and TRBJ2-7; 7 nucleotides align to TRBD1. The V segment lost 4 bases and the J segment 2 bases; nucleotides outside the gene matches: 5. The CDR3 spans 14 residues. Germline lookup yields CDR1 KGHSH and CDR2 LQKENI.

Many counts were recorded for this clone. Other nucleotide sequences from this sample produce the same CDR3. This chain uses TRBV28 with TRBJ1-4; possibly TRBD1 for D (5 bases). With 2 bases removed from V and 0 bases from J, the gap between germline ends came to 7 bases. The V gene's germline CDR1 is MDHEN and CDR2 SYDVKM. There are 15 residues in the CDR3. CDR3 bases: TGTGCCAGCAGTTTAGGACAAGCAACTAATGAAAAACTGTTTTTT. Protein sequence: CASSLGQATNEKLFF.